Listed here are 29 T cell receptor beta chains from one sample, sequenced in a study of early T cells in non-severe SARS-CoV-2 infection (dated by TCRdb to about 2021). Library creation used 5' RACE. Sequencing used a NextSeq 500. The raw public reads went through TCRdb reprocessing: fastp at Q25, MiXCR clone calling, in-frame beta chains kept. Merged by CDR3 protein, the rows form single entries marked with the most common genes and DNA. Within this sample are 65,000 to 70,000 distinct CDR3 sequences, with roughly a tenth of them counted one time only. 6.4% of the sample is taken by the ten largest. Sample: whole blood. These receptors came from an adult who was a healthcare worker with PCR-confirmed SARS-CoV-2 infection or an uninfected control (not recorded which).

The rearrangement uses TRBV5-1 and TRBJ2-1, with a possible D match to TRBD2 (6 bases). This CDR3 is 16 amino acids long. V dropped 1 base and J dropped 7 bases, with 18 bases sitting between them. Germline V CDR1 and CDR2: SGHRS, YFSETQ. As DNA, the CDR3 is TGCGCCAGCAGCTTGATGTCGACGGGAGTTCTGAATGAGCAGTTCTTC. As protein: CASSLMSTGVLNEQFF. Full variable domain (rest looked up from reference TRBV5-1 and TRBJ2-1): KAGVTQTPRYLIKTRGQQVTLSCSPISGHRSVSWYQQTPGQGLQFLFEYFSETQRNKGNFPGRFSGRQFSNSRSEMNVSTLELGDSALYLCASSLMSTGVLNEQFFGPGTRLTVL.

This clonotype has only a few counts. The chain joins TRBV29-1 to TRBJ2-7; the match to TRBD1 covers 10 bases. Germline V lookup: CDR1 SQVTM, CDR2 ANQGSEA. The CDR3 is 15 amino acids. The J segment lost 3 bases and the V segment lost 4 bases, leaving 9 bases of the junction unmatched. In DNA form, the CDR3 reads TGCAGCGTTGCGACCGGGACAGGGGATATCTACGAGCAGTACTTC. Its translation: CSVATGTGDIYEQYF.

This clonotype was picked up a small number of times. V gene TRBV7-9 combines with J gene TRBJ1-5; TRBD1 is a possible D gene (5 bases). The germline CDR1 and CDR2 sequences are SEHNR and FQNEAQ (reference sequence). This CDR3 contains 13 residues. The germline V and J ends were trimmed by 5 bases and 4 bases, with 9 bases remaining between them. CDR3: CASSPQENQPQHF. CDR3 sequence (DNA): TGTGCCAGCAGCCCACAGGAGAATCAGCCCCAGCATTTT.

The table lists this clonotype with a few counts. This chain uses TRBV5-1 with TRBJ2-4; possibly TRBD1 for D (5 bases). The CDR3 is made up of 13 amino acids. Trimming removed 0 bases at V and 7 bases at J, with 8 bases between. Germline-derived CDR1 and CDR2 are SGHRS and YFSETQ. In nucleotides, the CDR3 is TGCGCCAGCAGCTTGGTACCAGGGAACATTCAGTACTTC. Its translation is CASSLVPGNIQYF.

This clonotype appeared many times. CDR3 in amino acids: CASSSAGTGMTEQYF. Written as DNA, the CDR3 is TGTGCCAGCAGCTCGGCCGGGACAGGGATGACCGAGCAGTACTTC. The chain uses TRBV7-8 and TRBJ2-7, with 9 bases that match TRBD1. J gave up 6 bases and V 4 bases, and 10 bases lay outside the gene matches. Germline V gives CDR1 SGHVS, CDR2 FQNEAQ. The CDR3 length is 15 residues. Together with reference TRBV7-8 and TRBJ2-7, the CDR3 gives the full variable domain: GAGVSQSPRYKVAKRGQDVALRCDPISGHVSLFWYQQALGQGPEFLTYFQNEAQLDKSGLPSDRFFAERPEGSVSTLKIQRTQQEDSAVYLCASSSAGTGMTEQYFGPGTRLTVT.

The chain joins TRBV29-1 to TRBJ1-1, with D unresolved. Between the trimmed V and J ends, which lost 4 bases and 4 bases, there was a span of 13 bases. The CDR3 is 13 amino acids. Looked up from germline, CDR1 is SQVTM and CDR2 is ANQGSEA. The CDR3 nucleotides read TGCAGCGTTGCGGGGAGGGTCGGCACTGAAGCTTTCTTT. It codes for CSVAGRVGTEAFF.

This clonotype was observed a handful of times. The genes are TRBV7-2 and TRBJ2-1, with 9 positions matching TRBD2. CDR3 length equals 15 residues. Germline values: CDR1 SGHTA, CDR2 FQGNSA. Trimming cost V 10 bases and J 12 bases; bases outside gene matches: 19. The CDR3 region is CATQDGTSLFRGQFF. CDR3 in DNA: TGTGCCACCCAGGACGGGACTAGCCTTTTTCGGGGGCAGTTCTTC.

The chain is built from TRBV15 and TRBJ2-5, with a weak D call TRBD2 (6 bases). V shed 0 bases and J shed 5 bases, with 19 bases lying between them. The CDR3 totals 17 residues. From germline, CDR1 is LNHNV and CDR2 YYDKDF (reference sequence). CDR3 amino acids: CATSREIGTPIWETQYF. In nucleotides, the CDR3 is TGTGCCACCAGCAGAGAGATTGGGACTCCCATTTGGGAGACCCAGTACTTC.

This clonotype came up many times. CDR3 sequence reads: CASSPQGRRGGYTF. The CDR3 nucleotides read TGTGCCAGCTCACCCCAGGGTCGAAGAGGGGGCTACACCTTC. The rearrangement uses TRBV18 and TRBJ1-2; possibly TRBD1 for D (5 bases). Trimming cost V 3 bases and J 8 bases, with 16 bases left between them. CDR1 and CDR2 from the germline V gene are KGHSH and LQKENI. The CDR3 runs 14 residues.

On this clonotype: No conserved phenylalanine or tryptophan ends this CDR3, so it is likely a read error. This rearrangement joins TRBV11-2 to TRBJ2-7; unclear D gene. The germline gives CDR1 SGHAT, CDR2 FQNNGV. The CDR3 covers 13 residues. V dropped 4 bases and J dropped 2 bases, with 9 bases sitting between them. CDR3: CASSSITAYEQYL. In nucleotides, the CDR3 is TGTGCCAGCAGCTCGATAACAGCCTACGAGCAGTACCTC.

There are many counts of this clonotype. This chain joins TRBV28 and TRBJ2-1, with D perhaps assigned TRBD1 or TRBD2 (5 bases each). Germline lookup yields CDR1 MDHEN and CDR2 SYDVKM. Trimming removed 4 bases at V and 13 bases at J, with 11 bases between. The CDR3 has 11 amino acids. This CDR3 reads CASSYRGAQFF. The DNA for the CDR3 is TGTGCCAGCAGTTACCGAGGGGCCCAGTTCTTC.

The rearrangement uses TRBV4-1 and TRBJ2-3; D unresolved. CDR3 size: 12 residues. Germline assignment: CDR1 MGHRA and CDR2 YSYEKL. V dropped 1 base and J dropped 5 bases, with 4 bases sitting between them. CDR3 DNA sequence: TGCGCCAGCAGCCAAGGCGGAGATACGCAGTATTTT. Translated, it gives CASSQGGDTQYF.

CDR3 sequence: CASSPTGEETQYF. CDR3 nucleotides: TGTGCCAGCAGTCCCACAGGGGAAGAGACCCAGTACTTC. The gene calls are TRBV6-1 and TRBJ2-5, with 7 bases matching TRBD1. V lost 5 bases, J lost 3 bases, and 3 bases stayed unmatched. In germline, CDR1 is MNHNS, CDR2 SASEGT. The CDR3 extends over 13 amino acids.

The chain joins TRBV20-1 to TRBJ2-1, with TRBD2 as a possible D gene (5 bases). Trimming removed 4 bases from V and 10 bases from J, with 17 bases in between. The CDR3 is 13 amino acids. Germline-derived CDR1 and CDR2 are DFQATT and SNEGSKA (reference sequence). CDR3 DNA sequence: TGCAGTGCTAATCTCGCCGGGGTAATAGAGCAGTTCTTC. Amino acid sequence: CSANLAGVIEQFF.

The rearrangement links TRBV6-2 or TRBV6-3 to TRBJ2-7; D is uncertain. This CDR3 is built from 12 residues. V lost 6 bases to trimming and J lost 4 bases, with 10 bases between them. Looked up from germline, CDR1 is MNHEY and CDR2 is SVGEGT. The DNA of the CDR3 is TGTGCCAGCAGCCAAAGGCAGTACGAGCAGTACTTC. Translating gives CASSQRQYEQYF.

The CDR3 region is CSVNPGLAGGGYEQYF. The CDR3 region has the DNA TGCAGCGTCAACCCCGGACTAGCGGGAGGGGGGTACGAGCAGTACTTC. The rearrangement links TRBV29-1 to TRBJ2-7, with TRBD2 matching over 15 bases. The CDR3 extends over 16 amino acids. CDR1 and CDR2 from the germline V gene are SQVTM and ANQGSEA. V gave up 6 bases and J gave up 4 bases; unmatched junction bases: 10.

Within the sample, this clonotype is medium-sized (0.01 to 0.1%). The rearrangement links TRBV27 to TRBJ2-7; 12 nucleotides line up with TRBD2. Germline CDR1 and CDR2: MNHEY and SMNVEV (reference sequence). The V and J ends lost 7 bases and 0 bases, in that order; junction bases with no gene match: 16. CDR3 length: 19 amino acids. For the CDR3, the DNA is TGTGCCAGCACCCCCTCGGGGCTAGCGGGAGGGAGGAGCTCCTACGAGCAGTACTTC. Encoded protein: CASTPSGLAGGRSSYEQYF.

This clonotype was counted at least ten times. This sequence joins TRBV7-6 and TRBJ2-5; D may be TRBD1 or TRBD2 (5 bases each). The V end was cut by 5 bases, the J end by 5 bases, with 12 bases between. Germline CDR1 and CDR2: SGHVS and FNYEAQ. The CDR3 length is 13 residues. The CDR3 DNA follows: TGTGCCAGCAGCCGGGATTGGGGGGAGACCCAGTACTTC. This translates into CASSRDWGETQYF.

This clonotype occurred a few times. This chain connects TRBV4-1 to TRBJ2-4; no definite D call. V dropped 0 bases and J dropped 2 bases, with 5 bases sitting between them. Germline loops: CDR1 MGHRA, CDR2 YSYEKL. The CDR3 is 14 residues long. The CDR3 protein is CASSQEAPKNIQYF. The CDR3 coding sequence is TGCGCCAGCAGCCAAGAAGCCCCCAAAAACATTCAGTACTTC.

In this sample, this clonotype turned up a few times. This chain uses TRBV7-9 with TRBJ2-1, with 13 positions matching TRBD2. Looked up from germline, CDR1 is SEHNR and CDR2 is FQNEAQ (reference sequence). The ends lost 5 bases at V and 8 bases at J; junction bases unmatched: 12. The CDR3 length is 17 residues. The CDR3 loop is CASSPRTSGSISYEQFF. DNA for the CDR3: TGTGCCAGCAGCCCCCGGACTAGCGGGAGTATATCATATGAGCAGTTCTTC. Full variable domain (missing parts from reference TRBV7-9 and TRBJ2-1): DTGVSQNPRHKITKRGQNVTFRCDPISEHNRLYWYRQTLGQGPEFLTYFQNEAQLEKSRLLSDRFSAERPKGSFSTLEIQRTEQGDSAMYLCASSPRTSGSISYEQFFGPGTRLTVL.

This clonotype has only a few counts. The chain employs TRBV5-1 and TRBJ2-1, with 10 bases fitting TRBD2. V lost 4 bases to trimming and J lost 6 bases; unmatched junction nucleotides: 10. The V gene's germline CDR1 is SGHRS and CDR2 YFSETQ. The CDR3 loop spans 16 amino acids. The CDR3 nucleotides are TGCGCCAGCAGCCCACCTAGCGGGAGTACCTCCAATGAGCAGTTCTTC. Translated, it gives CASSPPSGSTSNEQFF.

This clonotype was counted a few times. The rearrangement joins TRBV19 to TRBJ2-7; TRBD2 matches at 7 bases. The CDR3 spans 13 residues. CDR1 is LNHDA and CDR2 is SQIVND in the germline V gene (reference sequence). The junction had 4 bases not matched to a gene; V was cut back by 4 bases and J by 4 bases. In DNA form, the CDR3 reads TGTGCCAGTAGTAGTACGGGAGGATACGAGCAGTACTTC. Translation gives CASSSTGGYEQYF.

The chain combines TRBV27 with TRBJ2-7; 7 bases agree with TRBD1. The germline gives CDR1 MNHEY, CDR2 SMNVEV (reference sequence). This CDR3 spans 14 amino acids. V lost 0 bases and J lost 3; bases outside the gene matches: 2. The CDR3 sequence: CASSLSTGYYEQYF. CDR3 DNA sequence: TGTGCCAGCAGTTTATCGACAGGGTACTACGAGCAGTACTTC.

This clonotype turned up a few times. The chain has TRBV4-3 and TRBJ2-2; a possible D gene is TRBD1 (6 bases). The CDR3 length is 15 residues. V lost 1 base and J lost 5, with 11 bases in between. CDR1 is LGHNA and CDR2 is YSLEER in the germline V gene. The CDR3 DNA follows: TGCGCCAGCAGCCAAGTCGGGACACAGACCGGGGAGCTGTTTTTT. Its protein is CASSQVGTQTGELFF.

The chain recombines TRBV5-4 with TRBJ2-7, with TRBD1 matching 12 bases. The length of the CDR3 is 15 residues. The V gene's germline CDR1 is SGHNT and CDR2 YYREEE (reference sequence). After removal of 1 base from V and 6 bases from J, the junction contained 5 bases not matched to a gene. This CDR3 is CASSLYGTGGGEQYF. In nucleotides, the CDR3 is TGTGCCAGCAGCTTGTACGGGACAGGGGGCGGCGAGCAGTACTTC.

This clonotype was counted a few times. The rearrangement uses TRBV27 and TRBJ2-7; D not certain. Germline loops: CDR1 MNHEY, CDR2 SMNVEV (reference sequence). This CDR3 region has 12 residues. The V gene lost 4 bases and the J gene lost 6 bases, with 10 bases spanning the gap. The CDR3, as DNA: TGTGCCAGCAGTTCCAACAGCCTCGAGCAGTACTTC. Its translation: CASSSNSLEQYF.

The CDR3 spells CSARPPRQGGYEQFF. CDR3 coding DNA: TGCAGTGCGAGGCCCCCTAGACAGGGGGGGTATGAGCAGTTCTTC. The chain has TRBV20-1 and TRBJ2-1, with TRBD1 identical over 9 bases. With V trimmed by 6 bases and J by 8 bases, 14 bases remained unmatched. This CDR3 spans 15 amino acids. The V gene's germline CDR1 is DFQATT and CDR2 SNEGSKA (reference sequence).

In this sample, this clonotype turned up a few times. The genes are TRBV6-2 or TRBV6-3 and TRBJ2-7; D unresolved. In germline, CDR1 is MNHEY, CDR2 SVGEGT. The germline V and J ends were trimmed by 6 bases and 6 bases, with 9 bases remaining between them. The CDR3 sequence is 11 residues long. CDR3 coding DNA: TGTGCCAGCAGCCATACCTCCGAGCAGTACTTC. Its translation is CASSHTSEQYF.

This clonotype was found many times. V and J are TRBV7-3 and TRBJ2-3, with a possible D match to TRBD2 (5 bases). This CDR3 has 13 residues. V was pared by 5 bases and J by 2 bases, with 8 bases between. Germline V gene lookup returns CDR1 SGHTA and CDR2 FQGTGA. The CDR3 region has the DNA TGTGCCAGCAGCCGAGGGCCCACAGATACGCAGTATTTT. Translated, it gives CASSRGPTDTQYF.